This TCR beta chain was captured by sequencing in a study of post-analysis software for immune sequencing data. Findings and limits, study-wide: In patients, TRBV5-6, TRBV5-1 and TRBV20-1 belonged to roughly 5 TRBV segments found more frequently than in controls. Co-batched samples clustered tightly together by F measure.

CDR1 and CDR2 from the germline V gene are MNHEY and SMNVEV (reference sequence). Trimming removed 9 bases at V and 1 base at J, with 16 bases between. CDR3 length: 14 amino acids. This clonotype occurred a few times. Its antigen is undetermined. Unique molecular identifiers tagged the TCR beta cDNA libraries. Between roughly 0.95 and 10 million T cells gave rise to approximately 520,000 cDNA molecules. TCRdb passed the PCR reads through MiXCR, listing each CDR3 protein once. The repertoire holds about 540,000 distinct CDR3 sequences, with less than 40% as singletons. The receptor's source is a girl aged 2-17 years with multiple sclerosis. The V gene is TRBV27, the J gene TRBJ2-7; perhaps TRBD2 as D (6 bases). What was sequenced was blood. The CDR3 sequence is CASKMEGYSYEQYF. DNA of the CDR3: TGTGCCAGTAAAATGGAGGGCTATTCCTACGAGCAGTACTTC.